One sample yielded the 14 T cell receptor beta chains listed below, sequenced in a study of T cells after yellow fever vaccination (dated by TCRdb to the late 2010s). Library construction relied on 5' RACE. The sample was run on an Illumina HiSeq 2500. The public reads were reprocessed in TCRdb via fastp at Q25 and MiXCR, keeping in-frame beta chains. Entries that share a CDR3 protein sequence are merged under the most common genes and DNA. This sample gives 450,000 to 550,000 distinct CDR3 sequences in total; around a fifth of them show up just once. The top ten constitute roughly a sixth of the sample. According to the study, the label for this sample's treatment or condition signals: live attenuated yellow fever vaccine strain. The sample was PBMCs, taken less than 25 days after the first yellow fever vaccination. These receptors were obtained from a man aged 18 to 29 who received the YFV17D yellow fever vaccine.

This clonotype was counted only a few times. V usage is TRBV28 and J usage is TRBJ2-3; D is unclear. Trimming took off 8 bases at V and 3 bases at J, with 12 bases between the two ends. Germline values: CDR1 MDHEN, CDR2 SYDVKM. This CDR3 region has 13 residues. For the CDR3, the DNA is TGTGCCAGCTGGCCACAGACTACAGATACGCAGTATTTT. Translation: CASWPQTTDTQYF.

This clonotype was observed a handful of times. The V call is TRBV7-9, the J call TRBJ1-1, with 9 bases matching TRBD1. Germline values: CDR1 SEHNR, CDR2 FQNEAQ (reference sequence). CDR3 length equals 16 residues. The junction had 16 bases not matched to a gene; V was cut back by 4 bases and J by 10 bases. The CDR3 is CASSSPPGQGTFGAFF. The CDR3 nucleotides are TGTGCCAGCAGCTCGCCGCCGGGACAGGGAACTTTTGGAGCTTTCTTT. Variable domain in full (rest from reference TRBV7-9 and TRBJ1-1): DTGVSQNPRHKITKRGQNVTFRCDPISEHNRLYWYRQTLGQGPEFLTYFQNEAQLEKSRLLSDRFSAERPKGSFSTLEIQRTEQGDSAMYLCASSSPPGQGTFGAFFGQGTRLTVV.

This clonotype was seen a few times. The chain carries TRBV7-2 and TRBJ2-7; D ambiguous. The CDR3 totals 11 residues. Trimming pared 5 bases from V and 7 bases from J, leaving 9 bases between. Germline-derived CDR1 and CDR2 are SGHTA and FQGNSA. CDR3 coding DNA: TGTGCCAGCAGCGGGTCCGGAGAGCAGTACTTC. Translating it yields CASSGSGEQYF.

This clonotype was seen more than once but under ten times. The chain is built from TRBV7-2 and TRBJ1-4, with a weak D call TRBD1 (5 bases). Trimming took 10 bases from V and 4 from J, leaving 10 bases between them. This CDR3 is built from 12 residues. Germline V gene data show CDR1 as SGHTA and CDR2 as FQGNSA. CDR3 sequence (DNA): TGTGCCACACGACAGATTAATGAAAAACTGTTTTTT. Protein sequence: CATRQINEKLFF.

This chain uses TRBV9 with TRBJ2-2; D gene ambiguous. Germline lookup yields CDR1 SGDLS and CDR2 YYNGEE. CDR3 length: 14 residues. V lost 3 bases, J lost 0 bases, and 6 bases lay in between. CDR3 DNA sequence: TGTGCCAGCAGCGGACCTCCGAACACCGGGGAGCTGTTTTTT. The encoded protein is CASSGPPNTGELFF.

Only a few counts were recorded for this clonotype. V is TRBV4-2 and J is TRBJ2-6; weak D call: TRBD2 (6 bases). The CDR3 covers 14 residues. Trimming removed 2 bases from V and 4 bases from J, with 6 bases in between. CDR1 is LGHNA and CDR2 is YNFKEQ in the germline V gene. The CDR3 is CASSQTSGANVLTF. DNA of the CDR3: TGTGCCAGCAGCCAAACTAGCGGGGCCAACGTCCTGACTTTC.

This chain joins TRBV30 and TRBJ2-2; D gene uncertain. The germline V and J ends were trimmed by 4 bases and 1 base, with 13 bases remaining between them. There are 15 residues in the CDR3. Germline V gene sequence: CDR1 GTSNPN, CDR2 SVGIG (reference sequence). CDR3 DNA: TGTGCCTGGACCTTCTTTAAGGGGAACACCGGGGAGCTGTTTTTT. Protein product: CAWTFFKGNTGELFF.

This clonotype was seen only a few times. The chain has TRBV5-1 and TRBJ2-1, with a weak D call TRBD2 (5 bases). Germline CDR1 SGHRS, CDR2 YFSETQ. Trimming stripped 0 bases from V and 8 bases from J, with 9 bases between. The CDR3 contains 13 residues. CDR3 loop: CASSLVLADEQFF. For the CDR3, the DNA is TGCGCCAGCAGCTTGGTTCTAGCCGATGAGCAGTTCTTC.

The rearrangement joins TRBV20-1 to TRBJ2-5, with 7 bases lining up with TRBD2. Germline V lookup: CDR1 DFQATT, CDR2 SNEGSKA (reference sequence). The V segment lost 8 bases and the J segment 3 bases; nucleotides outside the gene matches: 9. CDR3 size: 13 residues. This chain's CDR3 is CSSAGTIKETQYF. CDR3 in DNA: TGCAGTTCCGCCGGGACTATTAAAGAGACCCAGTACTTC.

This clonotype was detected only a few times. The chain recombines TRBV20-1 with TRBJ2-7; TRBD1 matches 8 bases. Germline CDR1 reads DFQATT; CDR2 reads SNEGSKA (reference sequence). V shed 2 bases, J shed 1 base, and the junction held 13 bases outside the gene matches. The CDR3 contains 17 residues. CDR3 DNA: TGCAGTGCTAGAAACTTACTGCTGCAGGGGGCATCCTACGAGCAGTACTTC. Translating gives CSARNLLLQGASYEQYF.

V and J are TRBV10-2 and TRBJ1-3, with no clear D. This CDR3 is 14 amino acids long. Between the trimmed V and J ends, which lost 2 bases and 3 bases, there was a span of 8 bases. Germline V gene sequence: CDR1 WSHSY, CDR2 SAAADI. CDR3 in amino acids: CASSEMGFGNTIYF. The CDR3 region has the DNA TGCGCCAGCAGTGAGATGGGGTTTGGAAACACCATATATTTT.

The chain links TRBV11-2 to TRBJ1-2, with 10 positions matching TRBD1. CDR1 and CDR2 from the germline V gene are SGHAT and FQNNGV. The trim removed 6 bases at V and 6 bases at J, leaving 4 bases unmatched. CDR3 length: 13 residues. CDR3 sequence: CASRSGTGDGYTF. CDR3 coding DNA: TGTGCCAGCAGGAGCGGGACAGGGGATGGCTACACCTTC. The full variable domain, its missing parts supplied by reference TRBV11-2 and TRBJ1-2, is EAGVAQSPRYKIIEKRQSVAFWCNPISGHATLYWYQQILGQGPKLLIQFQNNGVVDDSQLPKDRFSAERLKGVDSTLKIQPAKLEDSAVYLCASRSGTGDGYTFGSGTRLTVV.

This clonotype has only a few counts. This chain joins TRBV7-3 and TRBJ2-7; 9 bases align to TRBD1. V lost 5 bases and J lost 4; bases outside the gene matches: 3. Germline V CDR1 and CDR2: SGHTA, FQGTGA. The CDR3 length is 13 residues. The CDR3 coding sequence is TGTGCCAGCAGCACTGACAGGGGGTACGAGCAGTACTTC. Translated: CASSTDRGYEQYF.

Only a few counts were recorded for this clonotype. CDR3 protein: CSVEDKEGSAFF. Written as DNA, the CDR3 is TGCAGCGTTGAAGATAAGGAGGGTTCAGCTTTCTTT. V and J are TRBV29-1 and TRBJ1-1; D ambiguous. CDR3 length: 12 amino acids. The ends were cut back, 0 bases at V and 10 bases at J, with 12 bases in the middle. CDR1 and CDR2 (germline): SQVTM, ANQGSEA.